The 25 T cell receptor beta chains below come from one sample, sequenced in a study of shared clonotypes between healthy human individuals. Profiling relied on immunoSEQ multiplex PCR, and the TCRdb table lists in-frame clones only, not all of them. The table lists about 380,000 clones, approximately 97% of them singletons, with approximately 0.32% in the top ten. Material: memory CD8+ T cells sorted from blood. The subset was: CD45RO+ cells pooled with CCR7-negative TemRA cells. These receptors all come from a man aged 30 to 39 in good health.

The chain employs TRBV28 and TRBJ1-5; 7 bases map to TRBD1. Germline V lookup: CDR1 MDHEN, CDR2 SYDVKM. This CDR3 has 15 amino acids. Unmatched junction bases numbered 6, after V lost 5 bases and J lost 2 bases. CDR3 in DNA: TGTGCCAGCAGTACCGCCGGGACAGGCAATCAGCCCCAGCATTTT. It translates to CASSTAGTGNQPQHF.

The chain has TRBV29-1 and TRBJ1-2; the match to TRBD1 covers 10 bases. This CDR3 spans 14 amino acids. Germline values: CDR1 SQVTM, CDR2 ANQGSEA. V shed 4 bases, J shed 1 base, and the junction held 3 bases outside the gene matches. This CDR3 is CSVVRTGGNYGYTF. CDR3 bases: TGCAGCGTTGTAAGGACAGGGGGTAACTATGGCTACACCTTC.

The chain carries TRBV2 and TRBJ1-6; maybe TRBD1 (5 bases). The V gene's germline CDR1 is SNHLY and CDR2 FYNNEI. The V end was cut by 6 bases, the J end by 0 bases, with 12 bases between. The CDR3 spans 16 residues. The DNA for the CDR3 is TGTGCCAGCAGCTATCACCAGGGCTCCTATAATTCACCCCTCCACTTT. The encoded protein is CASSYHQGSYNSPLHF. The whole variable domain, remainder taken from reference TRBV2 and TRBJ1-6, is EPEVTQTPSHQVTQMGQEVILRCVPISNHLYFYWYRQILGQKVEFLVSFYNNEISEKSEIFDDQFSVERPDGSNFTLKIRSTKLEDSAMYFCASSYHQGSYNSPLHFGNGTRLTVT.

This chain uses TRBV29-1 with TRBJ2-3; no definite D call. There are 14 residues in the CDR3. V lost 5 bases and J lost 2, with 14 bases in between. The germline V gene encodes CDR1 SQVTM and CDR2 ANQGSEA. The chain's CDR3 is CSVRLGAYTDTQYF. CDR3 nucleotide sequence: TGCAGCGTTAGACTGGGTGCGTACACAGATACGCAGTATTTT.

The table lists this clone with a count of one. This chain uses TRBV29-1 with TRBJ2-3; maybe TRBD1 (6 bases). V gave up 3 bases and J gave up 2 bases, with 9 bases separating them. The germline CDR1 and CDR2 sequences are SQVTM and ANQGSEA. The CDR3 is 13 residues long. The CDR3 DNA sequence: TGCAGCGTTGACCGGGACAACACAGATACGCAGTATTTT. Translating it yields CSVDRDNTDTQYF.

The chain combines TRBV28 with TRBJ2-5, with D perhaps given as TRBD1 or TRBD2 (5 bases each). Trimming took off 3 bases at V and 7 bases at J, with 12 bases between the two ends. CDR1 is MDHEN and CDR2 is SYDVKM in the germline V gene. CDR3 length equals 13 residues. CDR3 protein: CASSFGLRGTQYF. CDR3 nucleotide sequence: TGTGCCAGCAGTTTCGGACTTAGGGGGACCCAGTACTTC.

The chain links TRBV5-6 to TRBJ2-5; D is perhaps TRBD1 or TRBD2 (6 bases each). Germline CDR1 and CDR2: SGHDT and YYEEEE. Trimming took 5 bases from V and 2 from J, leaving 25 bases between them. CDR3 length equals 18 residues. The CDR3 DNA reads TGTGCCAGCAGAACGCCCCGGGACCAGGAAGGGGGGCAAGAGACCCAGTACTTC. This translates into CASRTPRDQEGGQETQYF.

This clone has a single count. CDR3 amino acids: CASSSLGQGGFYEQYF. In nucleotides, the CDR3 is TGTGCCAGCAGTTCCCTTGGACAGGGGGGATTTTACGAGCAGTACTTC. The rearrangement joins TRBV27 to TRBJ2-7; 10 bases are a match to TRBD1. Trimming at V came to 4 bases and at J to 4 bases, leaving 10 bases not matched to a gene. Germline V gene sequence: CDR1 MNHEY, CDR2 SMNVEV (reference sequence). This CDR3 has 16 residues.

This clone was recorded only once. This chain links TRBV7-2 with TRBJ2-2, with D possibly TRBD2 on 6 matching bases. Between the trimmed V and J ends, which lost 5 bases and 4 bases, there was a span of 17 bases. Germline V lookup: CDR1 SGHTA, CDR2 FQGNSA. This CDR3 comprises 16 residues. As DNA, the CDR3 is TGTGCCAGCAGCCGATTCTGGGACTCACTCACCGGGGAGCTGTTTTTT. As protein: CASSRFWDSLTGELFF.

The rearrangement links TRBV27 to TRBJ2-5; 13 bases agree with TRBD2. CDR3 length: 16 amino acids. Germline trimming cut 5 bases from V and 5 bases from J; bases unmatched to any gene: 8. Per germline, CDR1 MNHEY and CDR2 SMNVEV (reference sequence). In DNA form, the CDR3 reads TGTGCCAGCAGTCCGGGGACTAGCGGGATGAGTGAGACCCAGTACTTC. This encodes CASSPGTSGMSETQYF.

V and J are TRBV10-3 and TRBJ2-1; 7 bases are a match to TRBD2. Trimming took 4 bases from V and 0 from J; bases not matched to a gene: 0. The CDR3 is 14 residues long. Looked up from germline, CDR1 is ENHRY and CDR2 is SYGVKD. The CDR3 spells CAISGGSSYNEQFF. As DNA, the CDR3 is TGTGCCATCAGTGGCGGGAGCTCCTACAATGAGCAGTTCTTC.

V gene TRBV18 combines with J gene TRBJ2-7, with D perhaps TRBD1 or TRBD2 (5 bases each). V was pared by 1 base and J by 5 bases, with 24 bases between. The CDR3 has 18 residues. Per the germline V gene, CDR1 is KGHSH and CDR2 is LQKENI. CDR3 sequence: CASSPLSVGRPRGHEQYF. The CDR3 DNA reads TGTGCCAGCTCACCACTGTCCGTTGGGCGGCCGAGGGGCCACGAGCAGTACTTC. Using reference TRBV18 and TRBJ2-7 for the parts outside the CDR3, the full variable domain is NAGVMQNPRHLVRRRGQEARLRCSPMKGHSHVYWYRQLPEEGLKFMVYLQKENIIDESGMPKERFSAEFPKEGPSILRIQQVVRGDSAAYFCASSPLSVGRPRGHEQYFGPGTRLTVT.

The V call is TRBV5-5, the J call TRBJ1-1; tentative D call: TRBD1 (5 bases). V was trimmed by 1 base and J by 0 bases, leaving 13 bases between them. Germline lookup yields CDR1 SGHKS and CDR2 YYEKEE (reference sequence). CDR3 size: 16 residues. CDR3: CASSLWQGYMNTEAFF. The DNA of the CDR3 is TGTGCCAGCAGCTTGTGGCAGGGTTACATGAACACTGAAGCTTTCTTT.

The genes are TRBV28 and TRBJ2-7; 7 positions agree with TRBD2. Germline V lookup: CDR1 MDHEN, CDR2 SYDVKM. CDR3 length: 14 amino acids. After removal of 5 bases from V and 4 bases from J, the junction contained 8 bases not matched to a gene. The CDR3 region has the DNA TGTGCCAGCAGTCCCAGACTAGCAGGGTACGAGCAGTACTTC. Translated: CASSPRLAGYEQYF.

The chain has TRBV29-1 and TRBJ2-3; D possibly corresponds to TRBD2 (5 bases). Between the trimmed V and J ends, which lost 7 bases and 4 bases, there was a span of 15 bases. The CDR3 spans 13 residues. CDR1 and CDR2 from the germline V gene are SQVTM and ANQGSEA. The CDR3 region has the DNA TGCAGCGCTGAGCAGTCTAGCCCAGATACGCAGTATTTT. It is translated as CSAEQSSPDTQYF.

This chain joins TRBV6-1 and TRBJ2-2, with D perhaps matching TRBD1 (6 bases). CDR1 is MNHNS and CDR2 is SASEGT in the germline V gene. V lost 10 bases and J 7 bases, leaving 16 bases between the germline ends. The CDR3 has 13 amino acids. The CDR3, as DNA: TGTGCCACACGGAACAGGGTCGGCGGGGAGCTGTTTTTT. Translation gives CATRNRVGGELFF.

V and J are TRBV19 and TRBJ2-5, with TRBD1 as a possible D gene (5 bases). V lost 6 bases to trimming and J lost 5 bases, with 7 bases between them. The germline gives CDR1 LNHDA, CDR2 SQIVND (reference sequence). CDR3 size: 11 residues. The CDR3 here is CASRQGETQYF. In nucleotides, the CDR3 is TGTGCCAGTAGGCAGGGTGAGACCCAGTACTTC. The whole variable domain, remainder taken from reference TRBV19 and TRBJ2-5, is DGGITQSPKYLFRKEGQNVTLSCEQNLNHDAMYWYRQDPGQGLRLIYYSQIVNDFQKGDIAEGYSVSREKKESFPLTVTSAQKNPTAFYLCASRQGETQYFGPGTRLLVL.

Worth noting for this clone: The sample has other DNA sequences that encode this CDR3 too. The chain joins TRBV28 to TRBJ2-7; a possible D gene is TRBD2 (6 bases). Germline V gene lookup returns CDR1 MDHEN and CDR2 SYDVKM. This CDR3 is built from 11 residues. Trimming cost V 7 bases and J 4 bases, with 8 bases left between them. The CDR3 DNA is TGTGCCAGCACTAGCGCGTACGAGCAGTACTTC. Translated, it gives CASTSAYEQYF.

The chain recombines TRBV19 with TRBJ1-1; tentatively, D is TRBD1 (5 bases). The CDR3 is 14 residues long. Germline CDR1 LNHDA, CDR2 SQIVND (reference sequence). V lost 8 bases and J lost 0, with 13 bases in between. CDR3 protein: CASRLGHMNTEAFF. The CDR3 coding sequence is TGTGCCAGTCGGCTCGGACATATGAACACTGAAGCTTTCTTT.

The chain employs TRBV10-3 and TRBJ2-7; TRBD2 agrees at 9 bases. Germline CDR1 and CDR2: ENHRY and SYGVKD. The CDR3 runs to 14 residues. V shed 6 bases, J shed 0 bases, and the junction held 3 bases outside the gene matches. CDR3 region: CAIRRTSVSYEQYF. The CDR3 DNA reads as TGTGCCATCAGGAGGACTAGCGTCTCCTACGAGCAGTACTTC.

This sequence joins TRBV19 and TRBJ2-3; perhaps TRBD2 as D (5 bases). Trimming shortened V by 3 bases and J by 2 bases, and 12 bases separated the two germline ends. The germline gives CDR1 LNHDA, CDR2 SQIVND (reference sequence). This CDR3 region has 15 residues. In DNA form, the CDR3 reads TGTGCCAGTAGTATTAGACTACAACCCACAGATACGCAGTATTTT. It yields the protein CASSIRLQPTDTQYF.

The V call is TRBV11-1, the J call TRBJ1-2; 7 nucleotides line up with TRBD1. Germline assignment: CDR1 SGHAT and CDR2 FQDESV (reference sequence). V shed 5 bases and J 2 bases; nucleotides not matched to a gene: 8. CDR3 length equals 15 residues. CDR3 loop: CASSPQGGRNYGYTF. The CDR3 DNA sequence: TGTGCCAGCAGCCCCCAGGGGGGGCGAAACTATGGCTACACCTTC.

The chain links TRBV5-1 to TRBJ2-3, with 7 bases aligning to TRBD2. Germline CDR1 reads SGHRS; CDR2 reads YFSETQ. V lost 4 bases to trimming and J lost 0 bases; unmatched junction nucleotides: 14. The CDR3 consists of 18 residues. CDR3 DNA sequence: TGCGCCAGCAGCCACGTCCTATTAGCGGGTCCTAGCACAGATACGCAGTATTTT. This gives the protein CASSHVLLAGPSTDTQYF.

The V call is TRBV19, the J call TRBJ2-5; 8 bases match TRBD1. CDR1 is LNHDA, CDR2 SQIVND, per germline (reference sequence). The length of the CDR3 is 14 residues. Trimming took 1 base from V and 7 from J; bases not matched to a gene: 5. CDR3 amino acids: CASSIADRVGTQYF. CDR3 in DNA: TGTGCCAGTAGTATAGCGGACAGGGTCGGGACCCAGTACTTC. The complete variable domain, with remaining parts taken from reference TRBV19 and TRBJ2-5, reads DGGITQSPKYLFRKEGQNVTLSCEQNLNHDAMYWYRQDPGQGLRLIYYSQIVNDFQKGDIAEGYSVSREKKESFPLTVTSAQKNPTAFYLCASSIADRVGTQYFGPGTRLLVL.

The chain combines TRBV19 with TRBJ2-5, with 14 positions matching TRBD2. The V and J ends lost 3 bases and 9 bases, in that order; junction bases with no gene match: 0. CDR1 is LNHDA, CDR2 SQIVND, per germline (reference sequence). CDR3 length: 13 residues. The CDR3 sequence: CASSMGLAGAQYF. The CDR3 DNA reads TGTGCCAGTAGTATGGGACTAGCGGGAGCCCAGTACTTC.